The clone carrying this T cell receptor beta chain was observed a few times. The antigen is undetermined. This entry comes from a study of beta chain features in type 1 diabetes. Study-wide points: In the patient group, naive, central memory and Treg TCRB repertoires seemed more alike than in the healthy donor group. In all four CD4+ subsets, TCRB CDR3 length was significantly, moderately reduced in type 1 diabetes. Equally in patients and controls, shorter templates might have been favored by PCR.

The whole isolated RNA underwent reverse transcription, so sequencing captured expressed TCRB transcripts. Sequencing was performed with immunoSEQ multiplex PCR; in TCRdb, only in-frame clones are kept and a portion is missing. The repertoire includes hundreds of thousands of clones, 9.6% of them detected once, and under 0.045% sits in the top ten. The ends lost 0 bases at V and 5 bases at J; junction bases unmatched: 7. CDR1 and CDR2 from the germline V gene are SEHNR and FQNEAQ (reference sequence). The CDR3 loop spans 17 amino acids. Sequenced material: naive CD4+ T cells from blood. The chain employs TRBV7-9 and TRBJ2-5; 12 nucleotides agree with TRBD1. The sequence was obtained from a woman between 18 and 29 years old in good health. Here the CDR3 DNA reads TGTGCCAGCAGCTTAGCCGGCGGGACAGGGGGCGCCGAGACCCAGTACTTC. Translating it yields CASSLAGGTGGAETQYF.